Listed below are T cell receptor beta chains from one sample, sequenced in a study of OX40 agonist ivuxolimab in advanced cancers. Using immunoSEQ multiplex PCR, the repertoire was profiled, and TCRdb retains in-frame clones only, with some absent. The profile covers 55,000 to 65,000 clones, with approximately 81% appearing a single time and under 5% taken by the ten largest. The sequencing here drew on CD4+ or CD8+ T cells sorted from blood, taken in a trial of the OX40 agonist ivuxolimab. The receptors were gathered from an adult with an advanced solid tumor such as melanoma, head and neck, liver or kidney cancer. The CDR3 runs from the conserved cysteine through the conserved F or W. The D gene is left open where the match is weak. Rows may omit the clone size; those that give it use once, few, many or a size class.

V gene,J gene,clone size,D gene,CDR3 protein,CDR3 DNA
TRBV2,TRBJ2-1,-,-,CASSEDASRSYNEQFF,TGTGCCAGCAGTGAAGACGCCAGTAGGTCCTACAATGAGCAGTTCTTC
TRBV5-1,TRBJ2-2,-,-,CASSLGAANTGELFF,TGCGCCAGCAGCTTGGGGGCAGCGAACACCGGGGAGCTGTTTTTT
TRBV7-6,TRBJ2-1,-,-,CASSLAGDSYNEQFF,TGTGCCAGCAGCTTAGCGGGAGACTCCTACAATGAGCAGTTCTTC
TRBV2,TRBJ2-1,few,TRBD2,CASRVAGPSYNEQFF,TGTGCCAGCAGAGTAGCGGGGCCTTCCTACAATGAGCAGTTCTTC
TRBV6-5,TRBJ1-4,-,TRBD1,CASSYSGQPNEKLFF,TGTGCCAGCAGTTACTCGGGACAGCCTAATGAAAAACTGTTTTTT
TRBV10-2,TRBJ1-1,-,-,CATVLSGNTEAFF,TGCGCCACCGTCTTGAGCGGGAACACTGAAGCTTTCTTT
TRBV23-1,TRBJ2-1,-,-,CASSQYGAGDEQFF,TGCGCCAGCAGTCAATACGGGGCTGGGGATGAGCAGTTCTTC
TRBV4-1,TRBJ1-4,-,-,CASSQPYEKLFF,TGCGCCAGCAGCCAACCGTATGAAAAACTGTTTTTT
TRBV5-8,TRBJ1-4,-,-,CASSPGVVEKLFF,TGTGCCAGCAGCCCGGGGGTAGTTGAAAAACTGTTTTTT
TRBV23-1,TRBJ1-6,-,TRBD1,CASSHSSGTGGSNSPLHF,TGCGCCAGCAGTCACTCCTCCGGGACAGGGGGTTCGAATTCACCCCTCCACTTT
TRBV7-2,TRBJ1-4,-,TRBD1,CASSPSLTGGGEKLFF,TGTGCCAGCAGCCCATCCCTGACAGGGGGGGGTGAAAAACTGTTTTTT
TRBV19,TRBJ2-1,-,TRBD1,CASSILRDRDQFF,TGTGCCAGTAGTATTTTGCGGGACAGGGACCAGTTCTTC
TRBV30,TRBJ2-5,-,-,CAWRRDDQETQYF,TGTGCCTGGAGAAGGGACGACCAAGAGACCCAGTACTTC
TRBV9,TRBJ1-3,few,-,CASSVGGERNTIYF,TGTGCCAGCAGCGTAGGCGGAGAACGAAACACCATATATTTT
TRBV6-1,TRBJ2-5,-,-,CASRRGLQETQYF,TGTGCCAGCAGGAGGGGCCTACAAGAGACCCAGTACTTC
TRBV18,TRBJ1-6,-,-,CASSDRDMSSYNSPLHF,TGTGCCAGCTCAGACCGGGACATGAGCTCCTATAATTCACCCCTCCACTTT
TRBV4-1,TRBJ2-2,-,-,CASSQGPGELFF,TGCGCCAGCAGCCAAGGGCCCGGGGAGCTGTTTTTT
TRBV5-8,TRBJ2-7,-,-,CASSLYEQYF,TGTGCCAGCAGTCTCTACGAGCAGTACTTC
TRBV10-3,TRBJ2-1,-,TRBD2,CAISETRTSGGPNEQFF,TGTGCCATCAGTGAGACCAGGACTAGCGGGGGCCCCAATGAGCAGTTCTTC
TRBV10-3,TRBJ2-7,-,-,CAISEPGTASYEQYF,TGTGCCATCAGTGAGCCAGGGACGGCCTCCTACGAGCAGTACTTC
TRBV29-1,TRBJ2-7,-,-,CSVAGGSSYEQYF,TGCAGCGTGGCTGGGGGAAGCTCCTACGAGCAGTACTTC
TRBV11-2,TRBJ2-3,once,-,CASSLERGEDTQYF,TGTGCCAGCAGCTTAGAGCGCGGAGAGGATACGCAGTATTTT
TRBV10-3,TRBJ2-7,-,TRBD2,CAIIGQGTSGSYEQYF,TGTGCCATCATAGGACAGGGGACTAGCGGATCCTACGAGCAGTACTTC
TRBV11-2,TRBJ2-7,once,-,CASSLEVHYEQYF,TGTGCCAGCAGCTTAGAGGTTCACTACGAGCAGTACTTC
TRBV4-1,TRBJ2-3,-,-,CASSQEDGEPSDTQYF,TGCGCCAGCAGCCAAGAGGACGGGGAGCCCTCAGATACGCAGTATTTT
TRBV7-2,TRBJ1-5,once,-,CASSLVGNQPQHF,TGTGCCAGCAGCTTAGTGGGTAATCAGCCCCAGCATTTT
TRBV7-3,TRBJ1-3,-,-,CASSSDASSGNTIYF,TGTGCCAGCAGCTCGGACGCTAGCTCTGGAAACACCATATATTTT
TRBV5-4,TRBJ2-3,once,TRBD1,CASSTRTGGTDTQYF,TGTGCCAGCAGCACCCGGACAGGGGGCACAGATACGCAGTATTTT
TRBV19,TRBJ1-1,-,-,CASGWNRNTEAFF,TGTGCCAGTGGGTGGAATCGGAACACTGAAGCTTTCTTT
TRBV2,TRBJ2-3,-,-,CASSVRWDTRTDTQYF,TGTGCCAGCAGTGTTCGTTGGGACACCCGCACAGATACGCAGTATTTT
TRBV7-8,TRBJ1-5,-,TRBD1,CASSILQGISQPQHF,TGTGCCAGCAGCATCCTACAGGGGATTAGTCAGCCCCAGCATTTT
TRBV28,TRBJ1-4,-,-,CATHPPRTGEKLFF,TGTGCCACCCACCCTCCCAGGACGGGGGAAAAACTGTTTTTT
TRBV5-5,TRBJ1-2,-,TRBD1,CASRPLPGQGALYYGYTF,TGTGCCAGCAGGCCTCTTCCCGGACAGGGGGCGCTTTACTATGGCTACACCTTC
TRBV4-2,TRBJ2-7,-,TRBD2,CASSQGREVAYEQYF,TGTGCCAGCAGCCAGGGGCGGGAGGTCGCCTACGAGCAGTACTTC
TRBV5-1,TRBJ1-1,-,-,CASSLAGGPSEAFF,TGCGCCAGCAGCTTGGCGGGGGGACCTTCTGAAGCTTTCTTT
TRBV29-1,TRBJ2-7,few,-,CSVEGDGGTYEQYF,TGCAGCGTTGAAGGGGATGGGGGAACCTACGAGCAGTACTTC
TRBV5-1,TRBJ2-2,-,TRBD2,CASRLAGDTGELFF,TGCGCCAGCAGACTAGCGGGAGACACCGGGGAGCTGTTTTTT
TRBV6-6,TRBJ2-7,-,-,CASSQTGPYEQYF,TGTGCCAGCAGCCAGACGGGCCCCTACGAGCAGTACTTC
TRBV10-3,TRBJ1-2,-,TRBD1,CAISLGTATNYGYTF,TGTGCCATCAGCCTCGGGACAGCTACTAACTATGGCTACACCTTC
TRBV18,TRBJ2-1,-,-,CASSPQQGRDHNEQFF,TGTGCCAGCTCACCCCAACAGGGGAGGGATCACAATGAGCAGTTCTTC
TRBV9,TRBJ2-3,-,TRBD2,CASSVLSGGGTDTQYF,TGTGCCAGCAGCGTTTTATCGGGAGGTGGGACAGATACGCAGTATTTT
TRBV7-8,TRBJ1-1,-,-,CASSAHEGNTEAFF,TGTGCCAGCTCAGCACACGAAGGGAACACTGAAGCTTTCTTT
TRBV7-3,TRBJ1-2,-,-,CASTRSVGSPYGYTF,TGTGCCAGCACCCGGTCTGTGGGGAGCCCCTATGGCTACACCTTC
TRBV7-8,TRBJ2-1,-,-,CASSASTGHEQFF,TGTGCCAGCAGCGCTTCTACAGGGCATGAGCAGTTCTTC
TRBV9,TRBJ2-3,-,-,CASSVVGNTDTQYF,TGTGCCAGCAGCGTAGTGGGGAACACAGATACGCAGTATTTT
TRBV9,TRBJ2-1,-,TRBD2,CASSVAGGSYNEQFF,TGTGCCAGCAGCGTCGCGGGGGGCTCCTACAATGAGCAGTTCTTC
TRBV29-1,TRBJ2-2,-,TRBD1,CSVGPGTGNTGELFF,TGCAGCGTTGGCCCCGGGACAGGCAACACCGGGGAGCTGTTTTTT
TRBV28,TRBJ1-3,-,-,CASIGTGFNSGNTIYF,TGTGCCAGCATCGGGACGGGATTCAACTCTGGAAACACCATATATTTT